Below are 20 T cell receptor beta chains sequenced from a single sample in a study of T cell responses to AZD1222 COVID-19 vaccine (dated by TCRdb to the early 2020s). The label giving this sample's time point can be read as: baseline before first vaccination. The library relied on the immunoSEQ multiplex PCR assay. TCRdb carries this immuneACCESS record with in-frame sequences only. Its versions omit some clonotypes, under half of them owing to an unresolved V gene in the studies checked, with the rest unexplained. This sample comprises roughly 120,000 clones, roughly 90% of them detected only once. 11% to 15% of the sample is in the top ten clones. This specimen was peripheral blood, taken on day 0 of AZD1222 vaccination. The receptors come from an adult in good health.

The chain uses TRBV4-3 and TRBJ1-6, with D maybe TRBD1 (6 bases). CDR3 size: 16 residues. V was pared by 2 bases and J by 10 bases, with 18 bases between. Germline V gene data show CDR1 as LGHNA and CDR2 as YSLEER. The CDR3 region is CASSQWWGRGESPLHF. The CDR3 DNA reads TGCGCCAGCAGCCAATGGTGGGGGCGAGGGGAATCACCCCTCCACTTT.

The J gene is TRBJ2-1, the V gene TRBV7-9; 10 bases match TRBD2. Germline V gene lookup returns CDR1 SEHNR and CDR2 FQNEAQ (reference sequence). CDR3 length: 15 amino acids. V was clipped by 3 bases and J by 7 bases; unmatched bases: 6. The CDR3 is CASSLRLAGENEQFF. The CDR3 DNA is TGTGCCAGCAGCTTGAGGCTAGCGGGAGAAAATGAGCAGTTCTTC.

The rearrangement uses TRBV7-9 and TRBJ2-6; D gene uncertain. The CDR3 runs to 15 residues. Germline V gene lookup returns CDR1 SEHNR and CDR2 FQNEAQ (reference sequence). V dropped 0 bases and J dropped 2 bases, with 5 bases sitting between them. DNA for the CDR3: TGTGCCAGCAGCTTAGCGGGAACTGGGGCCAACGTCCTGACTTTC. It translates to CASSLAGTGANVLTF.

The chain carries TRBV9 and TRBJ1-2; D call uncertain. There are 13 residues in the CDR3. The germline CDR1 and CDR2 sequences are SGDLS and YYNGEE. Trimming shortened V by 4 bases and J by 5 bases, and 12 bases separated the two germline ends. The chain's CDR3 is CASSPSGRYGYTF. Written as DNA, the CDR3 is TGTGCCAGCAGCCCCAGTGGGAGGTATGGCTACACCTTC.

This chain connects TRBV6-4 to TRBJ1-6; TRBD1 agrees at 7 bases. The length of the CDR3 is 13 residues. Trimming at V came to 6 bases and at J to 8 bases, leaving 4 bases not matched to a gene. CDR1 MRHNA and CDR2 SNTAGT come from the germline V gene. The CDR3 DNA sequence: TGTGCCAGCAGGACAGGGTTGGATTCACCCCTCCACTTT. Its protein product is CASRTGLDSPLHF.

The chain couples TRBV27 to TRBJ1-6; no reliable D call. Germline V gene data show CDR1 as MNHEY and CDR2 as SMNVEV (reference sequence). The CDR3 is 13 residues long. V was trimmed by 2 bases and J by 6 bases, leaving 5 bases between them. As DNA, the CDR3 is TGTGCCAGCAGTTTAGGTCGTAATTCACCCCTCCACTTT. As protein: CASSLGRNSPLHF.

This clone was counted once. The chain recombines TRBV4-3 with TRBJ2-7; 9 nucleotides agree with TRBD2. The CDR3 runs 16 residues. With V trimmed by 0 bases and J by 0 bases, 3 bases remained unmatched. Germline values: CDR1 LGHNA, CDR2 YSLEER. The CDR3 spells CASSQDRSGSSYEQYF. CDR3 DNA sequence: TGCGCCAGCAGCCAAGATCGTAGCGGGAGCTCCTACGAGCAGTACTTC.

The chain has TRBV19 and TRBJ1-5, with D maybe TRBD1 (5 bases). Germline assignment: CDR1 LNHDA and CDR2 SQIVND (reference sequence). The CDR3 is made up of 16 amino acids. Trimming removed 1 base at V and 7 bases at J, with 17 bases between. CDR3 bases: TGTGCCAGTAGTATAGGGAAGGGGACTCAGAAGCAGCCCCAGCATTTT. Encoded protein: CASSIGKGTQKQPQHF.

The chain couples TRBV9 to TRBJ1-4; perhaps TRBD1 as D (6 bases). CDR3 length: 15 residues. Germline CDR1 and CDR2: SGDLS and YYNGEE. V was shortened by 3 bases and J by 8 bases, with 17 bases between the two germline ends. CDR3 nucleotides: TGTGCCAGCAGCGGGGGCGGGACAAGAGGGGAAAAACTGTTTTTT. This sequence encodes CASSGGGTRGEKLFF.

The chain couples TRBV27 to TRBJ1-5; D not resolved. Germline CDR1 is MNHEY and CDR2 is SMNVEV (reference sequence). The CDR3 is 14 amino acids. Trimming removed 2 bases from V and 3 bases from J, with 8 bases in between. CDR3 sequence reads: CASSLTGSNQPQHF. The CDR3 DNA is TGTGCCAGCAGTTTAACGGGTTCCAATCAGCCCCAGCATTTT.

The chain recombines TRBV6-5 with TRBJ2-7; a weak D match, TRBD1 (5 bases). The CDR3 runs to 15 residues. V lost 0 bases and J 3 bases, leaving 12 bases between the germline ends. The germline V gene has CDR1 MNHEY and CDR2 SVGAGI. CDR3 nucleotides: TGTGCCAGCAGTTACTCGTATCCAGGGCTCTACGAGCAGTACTTC. Its protein is CASSYSYPGLYEQYF.

The chain carries TRBV10-2 and TRBJ1-1, with D maybe TRBD1 (5 bases). Trimming left V 2 bases short and J 4 bases short, with 8 bases between. The CDR3 is 13 amino acids. The germline V gene encodes CDR1 WSHSY and CDR2 SAAADI. The CDR3 nucleotides read TGCGCCAGCAGTGAGGGGGGTTTCACTGAAGCTTTCTTT. Its protein is CASSEGGFTEAFF.

CDR3 nucleotide sequence: TGTGCCAGCTCAATACAGGGCTCTGGAAACACCATATATTTT. It encodes CASSIQGSGNTIYF. The rearrangement uses TRBV3-1 (or the pseudogene TRBV3-2) and TRBJ1-3, with D possibly TRBD1 on 6 matching bases. The CDR3 is 14 residues long. V was cut by 8 bases and J by 0 bases, with 11 bases left in between. Germline CDR1 LGHDT, CDR2 YNNKEL (reference sequence).

V gene TRBV11-3 combines with J gene TRBJ1-2; possibly TRBD1 for D (5 bases). With 5 bases removed from V and 3 bases from J, the gap between germline ends came to 13 bases. The CDR3 is made up of 14 amino acids. Germline CDR1 and CDR2: SGHNT and YENEEA. The DNA of the CDR3 is TGTGCCAGCAGCCCCAGGGAGAGGTACTATGGCTACACCTTC. Translation gives CASSPRERYYGYTF.

The V gene is TRBV5-1, the J gene TRBJ1-4; 11 nucleotides match TRBD1. Germline V gene lookup returns CDR1 SGHRS and CDR2 YFSETQ. This CDR3 comprises 20 residues. The V gene end was trimmed by 4 bases and the J gene end by 0 bases; junction bases not matched to a gene: 14. The CDR3 region is CASSPGQGANYLPTNEKLFF. CDR3 DNA sequence: TGCGCCAGCAGCCCCGGACAGGGGGCGAATTATCTTCCAACTAATGAAAAACTGTTTTTT.

The V and J genes are TRBV6-1 and TRBJ2-5; D gene uncertain. The CDR3 runs 17 residues. Trimming cost V 0 bases and J 5 bases, with 19 bases left between them. Germline V gene data show CDR1 as MNHNS and CDR2 as SASEGT. For the CDR3, the DNA is TGTGCCAGCAGTGAAGCGATGCGGCACATATACGGTGAGACCCAGTACTTC. It codes for CASSEAMRHIYGETQYF.

This chain connects TRBV5-1 to TRBJ1-2; 8 positions agree with TRBD1. The CDR3 runs 15 residues. V dropped 4 bases and J dropped 4; count of bases not matched to a gene: 9. Germline-derived CDR1 and CDR2 are SGHRS and YFSETQ. The CDR3 region has the DNA TGCGCCAGCAGCGTGACAGGGGAGGAGAGCTATGGCTACACCTTC. Translation gives CASSVTGEESYGYTF.

In DNA, the CDR3 is TGCGCCAGCAGCCAAGAATCGACCCCCCTTAATGGCTACACCTTC. Its protein is CASSQESTPLNGYTF. V usage is TRBV4-3 and J usage is TRBJ1-2; D unclear. The CDR3 is 15 amino acids. Trimming left V 0 bases short and J 6 bases short, with 14 bases between. Germline V gives CDR1 LGHNA, CDR2 YSLEER.

The chain carries TRBV27 and TRBJ1-6; TRBD1 might be the D (6 bases). This CDR3 is 13 amino acids long. Trimming cost V 6 bases and J 6 bases, with 9 bases left between them. Germline V gene sequence: CDR1 MNHEY, CDR2 SMNVEV (reference sequence). CDR3 coding DNA: TGTGCCAGCAGGGGACACACTAATTCACCCCTCCACTTT. It codes for CASRGHTNSPLHF.

The V call is TRBV19, the J call TRBJ1-1; 7 bases fit TRBD1. The CDR3 runs to 16 residues. V shed 1 base and J 4 bases; nucleotides not matched to a gene: 9. The germline V gene has CDR1 LNHDA and CDR2 SQIVND (reference sequence). Written as DNA, the CDR3 is TGTGCCAGTAGTATAGGCGCACAGGGGAGGAGCACTGAAGCTTTCTTT. Its protein is CASSIGAQGRSTEAFF.